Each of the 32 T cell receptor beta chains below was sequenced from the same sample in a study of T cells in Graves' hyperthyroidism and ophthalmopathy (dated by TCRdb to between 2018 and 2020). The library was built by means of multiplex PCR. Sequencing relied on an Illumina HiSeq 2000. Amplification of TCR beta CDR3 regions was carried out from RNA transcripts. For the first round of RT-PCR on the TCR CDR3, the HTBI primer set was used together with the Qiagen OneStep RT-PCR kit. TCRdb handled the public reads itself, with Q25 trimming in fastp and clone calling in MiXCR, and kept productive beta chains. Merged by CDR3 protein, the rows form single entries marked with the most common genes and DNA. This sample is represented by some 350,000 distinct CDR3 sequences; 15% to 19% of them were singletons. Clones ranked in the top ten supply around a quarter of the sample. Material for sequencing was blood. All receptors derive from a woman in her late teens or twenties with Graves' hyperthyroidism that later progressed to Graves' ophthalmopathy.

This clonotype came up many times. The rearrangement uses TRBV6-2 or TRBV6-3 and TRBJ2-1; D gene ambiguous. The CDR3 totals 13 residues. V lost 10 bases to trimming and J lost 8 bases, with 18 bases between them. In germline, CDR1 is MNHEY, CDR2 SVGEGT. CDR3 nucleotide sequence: TGTGCCATTCAACACCGCCCTTTGGATGAGCAGTTCTTC. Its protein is CAIQHRPLDEQFF.

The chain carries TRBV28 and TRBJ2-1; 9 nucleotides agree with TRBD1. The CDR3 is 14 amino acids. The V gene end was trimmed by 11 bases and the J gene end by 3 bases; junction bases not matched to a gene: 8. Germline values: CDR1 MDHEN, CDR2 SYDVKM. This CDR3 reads CAGMGQGDYNEQFF. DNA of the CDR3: TGTGCCGGGATGGGACAGGGAGACTACAATGAGCAGTTCTTC.

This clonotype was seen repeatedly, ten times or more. The CDR3 reads CASSSRTPAYEQYF. In nucleotides, the CDR3 is TGTGCCAGCAGTTCTAGGACACCGGCCTACGAGCAGTACTTC. The V gene is TRBV12-3 or TRBV12-4, the J gene TRBJ2-7; D possibly corresponds to TRBD1 (5 bases). The CDR3 is 14 amino acids. The V end lost 4 bases, the J end lost 2 bases, and 12 bases lay between the germline ends.

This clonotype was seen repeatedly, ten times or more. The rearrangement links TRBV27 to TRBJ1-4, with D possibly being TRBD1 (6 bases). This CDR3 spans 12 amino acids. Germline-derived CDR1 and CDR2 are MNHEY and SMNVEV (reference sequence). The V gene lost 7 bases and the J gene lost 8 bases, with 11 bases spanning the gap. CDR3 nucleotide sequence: TGTGCCAGCACGGACAGTCGGGAAAAACTGTTTTTT. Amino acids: CASTDSREKLFF.

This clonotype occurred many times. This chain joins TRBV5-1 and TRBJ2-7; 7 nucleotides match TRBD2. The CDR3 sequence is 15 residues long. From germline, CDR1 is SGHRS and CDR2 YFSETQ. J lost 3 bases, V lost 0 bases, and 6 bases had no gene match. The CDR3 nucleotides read TGCGCCAGCAGCTTGGCCGAGCGGGAAGACTACGAGCAGTACTTC. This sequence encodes CASSLAEREDYEQYF.

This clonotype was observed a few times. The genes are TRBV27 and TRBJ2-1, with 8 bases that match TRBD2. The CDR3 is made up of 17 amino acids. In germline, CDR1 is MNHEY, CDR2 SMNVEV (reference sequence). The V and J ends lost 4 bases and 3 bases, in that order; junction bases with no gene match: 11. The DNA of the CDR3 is TGTGCCAGCAGTTCAATAAGACAGCGGGAGCGCTACAATGAGCAGTTCTTC. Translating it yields CASSSIRQRERYNEQFF.

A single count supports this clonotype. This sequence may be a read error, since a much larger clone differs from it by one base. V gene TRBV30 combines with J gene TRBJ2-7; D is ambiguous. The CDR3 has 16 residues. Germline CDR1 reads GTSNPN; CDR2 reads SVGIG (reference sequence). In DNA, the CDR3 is TGTGTCTGGAGTGTACCGAAGGCCTCTCGTCCCTACGAGCAGTACTTC. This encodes CVWSVPKASRPYEQYF.

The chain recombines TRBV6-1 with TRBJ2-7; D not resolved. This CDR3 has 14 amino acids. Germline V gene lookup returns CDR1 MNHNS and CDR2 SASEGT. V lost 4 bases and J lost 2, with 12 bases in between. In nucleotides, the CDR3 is TGTGCCAGCAGTGCACTAAGGCCACCCTACGAGCAGTACTTC. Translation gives CASSALRPPYEQYF.

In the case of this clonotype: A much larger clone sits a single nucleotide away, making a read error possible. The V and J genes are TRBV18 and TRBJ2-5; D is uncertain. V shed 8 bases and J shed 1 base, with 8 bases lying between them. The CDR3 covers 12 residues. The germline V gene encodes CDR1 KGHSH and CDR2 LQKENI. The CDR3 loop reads CASPIAQETQYF. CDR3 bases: TGTGCCAGCCCAATAGCCCAAGAGACCCAGTACTTC.

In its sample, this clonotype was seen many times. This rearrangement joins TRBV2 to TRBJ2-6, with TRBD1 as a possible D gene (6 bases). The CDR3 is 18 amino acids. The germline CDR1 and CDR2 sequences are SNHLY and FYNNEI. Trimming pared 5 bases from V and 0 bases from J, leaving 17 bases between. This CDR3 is CASSPTGLLNSGANVLTF. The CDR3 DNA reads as TGTGCCAGCAGTCCTACAGGGCTTCTCAACTCTGGGGCCAACGTCCTGACTTTC.

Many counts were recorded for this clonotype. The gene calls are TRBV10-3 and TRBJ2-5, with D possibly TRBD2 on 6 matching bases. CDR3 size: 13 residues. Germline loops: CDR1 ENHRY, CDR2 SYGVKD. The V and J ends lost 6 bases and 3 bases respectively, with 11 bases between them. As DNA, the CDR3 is TGTGCCATCAGACTAGCCGAGGAAGAGACCCAGTACTTC. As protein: CAIRLAEEETQYF.

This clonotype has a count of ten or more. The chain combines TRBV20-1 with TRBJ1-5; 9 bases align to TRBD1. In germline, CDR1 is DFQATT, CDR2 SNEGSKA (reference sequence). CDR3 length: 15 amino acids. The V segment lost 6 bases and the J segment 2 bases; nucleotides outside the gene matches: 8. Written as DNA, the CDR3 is TGCAGTGCCAGGACCGGGACAGGGCGCAATCAGCCCCAGCATTTT. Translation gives CSARTGTGRNQPQHF.

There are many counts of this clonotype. CDR3 loop: CAWDLLAGTDTQYF. CDR3 nucleotides: TGTGCCTGGGACCTCTTGGCGGGAACAGATACGCAGTATTTT. The rearrangement links TRBV30 to TRBJ2-3, with a tentative D call TRBD2 (6 bases). The ends were cut back, 5 bases at V and 3 bases at J, with 15 bases in the middle. This CDR3 contains 14 residues. Germline V CDR1 and CDR2: GTSNPN, SVGIG (reference sequence).

CDR3 protein: CASSAPLAGSTDTQYF. CDR3 bases: TGTGCCAGCAGCGCCCCACTAGCGGGGAGCACAGATACGCAGTATTTT. The chain combines TRBV7-8 with TRBJ2-3; 10 nucleotides align to TRBD2. CDR3 length equals 16 residues. Looked up from germline, CDR1 is SGHVS and CDR2 is FQNEAQ. J was trimmed by 0 bases and V by 5 bases; bases with no gene match: 5. The full variable domain, its missing parts supplied by reference TRBV7-8 and TRBJ2-3, is GAGVSQSPRYKVAKRGQDVALRCDPISGHVSLFWYQQALGQGPEFLTYFQNEAQLDKSGLPSDRFFAERPEGSVSTLKIQRTQQEDSAVYLCASSAPLAGSTDTQYFGPGTRLTVL.

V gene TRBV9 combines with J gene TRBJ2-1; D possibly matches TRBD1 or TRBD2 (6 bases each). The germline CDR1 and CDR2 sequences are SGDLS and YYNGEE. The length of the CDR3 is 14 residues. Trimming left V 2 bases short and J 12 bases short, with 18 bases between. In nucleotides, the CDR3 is TGTGCCAGCAGCGTCAGTGGCGGGACACATTGGCAGTTCTTC. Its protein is CASSVSGGTHWQFF. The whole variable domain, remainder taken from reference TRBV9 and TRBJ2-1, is DSGVTQTPKHLITATGQRVTLRCSPRSGDLSVYWYQQSLDQGLQFLIQYYNGEERAKGNILERFSAQQFPDLHSELNLSSLELGDSALYFCASSVSGGTHWQFFGPGTRLTVL.

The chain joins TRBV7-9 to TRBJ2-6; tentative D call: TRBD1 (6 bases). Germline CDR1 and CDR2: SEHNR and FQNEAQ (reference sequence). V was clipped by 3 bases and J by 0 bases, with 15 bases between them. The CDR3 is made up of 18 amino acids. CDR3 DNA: TGTGCCAGCAGCTTCGGACAGTTGACTCCCTCTGGGGCCAACGTCCTGACTTTC. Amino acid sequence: CASSFGQLTPSGANVLTF.

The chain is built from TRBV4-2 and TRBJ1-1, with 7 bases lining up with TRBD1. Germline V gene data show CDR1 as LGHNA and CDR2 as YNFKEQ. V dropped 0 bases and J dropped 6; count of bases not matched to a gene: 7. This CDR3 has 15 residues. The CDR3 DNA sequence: TGTGCCAGCAGCCAAGAGACAGGGCGATCCTCTGAAGCTTTCTTT. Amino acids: CASSQETGRSSEAFF.

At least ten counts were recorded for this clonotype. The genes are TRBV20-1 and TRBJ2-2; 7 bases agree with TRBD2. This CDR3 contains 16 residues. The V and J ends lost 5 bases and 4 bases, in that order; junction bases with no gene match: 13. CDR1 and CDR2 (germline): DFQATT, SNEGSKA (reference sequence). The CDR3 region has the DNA TGCAGTGCTGGAGCCCAAGGGCGGGAGCGCACCGGGGAGCTGTTTTTT. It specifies CSAGAQGRERTGELFF.

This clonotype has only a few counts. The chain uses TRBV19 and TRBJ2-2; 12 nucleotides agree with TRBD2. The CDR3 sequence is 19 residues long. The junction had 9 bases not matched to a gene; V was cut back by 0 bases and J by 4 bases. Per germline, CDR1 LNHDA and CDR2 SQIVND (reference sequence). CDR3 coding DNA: TGTGCCAGTAGTATAGATCCTCGTGGACTAGCGGGATTCACCGGGGAGCTGTTTTTT. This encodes CASSIDPRGLAGFTGELFF.

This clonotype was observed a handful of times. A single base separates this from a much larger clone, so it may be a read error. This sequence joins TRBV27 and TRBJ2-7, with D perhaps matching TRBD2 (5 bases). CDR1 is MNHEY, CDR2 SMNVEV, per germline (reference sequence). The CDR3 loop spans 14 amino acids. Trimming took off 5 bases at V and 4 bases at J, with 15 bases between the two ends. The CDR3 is CASSPDGEAYEQYF. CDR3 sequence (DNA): TGTGCCAGCAGTCCGGACGGGGAAGCATACGAGCAGTACTTC.

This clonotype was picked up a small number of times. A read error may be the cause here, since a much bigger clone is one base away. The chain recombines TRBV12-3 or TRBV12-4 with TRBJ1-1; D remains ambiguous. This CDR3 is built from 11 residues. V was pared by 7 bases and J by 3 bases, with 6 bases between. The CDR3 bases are TGTGCCAGCAAGTATGACACTGAAGCTTTCTTT. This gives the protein CASKYDTEAFF.

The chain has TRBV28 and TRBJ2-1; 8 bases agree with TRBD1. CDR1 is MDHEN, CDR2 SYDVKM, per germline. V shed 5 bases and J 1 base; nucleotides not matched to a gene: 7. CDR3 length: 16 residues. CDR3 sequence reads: CASSTYDRGSYNEQFF. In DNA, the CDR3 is TGTGCCAGCAGTACTTATGACAGGGGATCCTACAATGAGCAGTTCTTC.

The CDR3 region is CASSFGTPNYGYTF. In nucleotides, the CDR3 is TGTGCCAGCAGTTTTGGGACACCGAACTATGGCTACACCTTC. The chain is built from TRBV12-3 or TRBV12-4 and TRBJ1-2, with D perhaps matching TRBD1 (6 bases). With 3 bases removed from V and 2 bases from J, the gap between germline ends came to 10 bases. The CDR3 contains 14 residues.

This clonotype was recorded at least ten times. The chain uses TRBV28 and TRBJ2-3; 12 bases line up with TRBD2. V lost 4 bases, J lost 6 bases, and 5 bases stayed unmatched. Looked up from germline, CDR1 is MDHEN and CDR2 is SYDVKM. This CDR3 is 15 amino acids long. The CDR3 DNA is TGTGCCAGCAGTTCCCTAGCGGGAGGGCCGGATACGCAGTATTTT. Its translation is CASSSLAGGPDTQYF.

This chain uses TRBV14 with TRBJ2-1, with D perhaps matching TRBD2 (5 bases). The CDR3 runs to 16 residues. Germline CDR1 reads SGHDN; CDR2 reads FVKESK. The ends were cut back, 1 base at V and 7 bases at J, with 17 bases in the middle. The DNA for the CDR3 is TGTGCCAGCAGCCAAGTGTTGGACTCCGATAGAAATGAGCAGTTCTTC. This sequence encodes CASSQVLDSDRNEQFF.

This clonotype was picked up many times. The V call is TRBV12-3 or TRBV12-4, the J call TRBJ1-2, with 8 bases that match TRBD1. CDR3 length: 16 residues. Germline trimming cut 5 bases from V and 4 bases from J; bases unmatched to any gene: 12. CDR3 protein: CASSPPGTGRVYGYTF. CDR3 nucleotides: TGTGCCAGCAGTCCCCCTGGGACAGGCCGTGTCTATGGCTACACCTTC.

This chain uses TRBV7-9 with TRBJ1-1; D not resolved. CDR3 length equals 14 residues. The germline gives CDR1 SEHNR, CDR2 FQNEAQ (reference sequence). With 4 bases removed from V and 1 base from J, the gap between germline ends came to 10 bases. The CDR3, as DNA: TGTGCCAGCAGCTCCTTATCCGCGAACACTGAAGCTTTCTTT. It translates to CASSSLSANTEAFF.

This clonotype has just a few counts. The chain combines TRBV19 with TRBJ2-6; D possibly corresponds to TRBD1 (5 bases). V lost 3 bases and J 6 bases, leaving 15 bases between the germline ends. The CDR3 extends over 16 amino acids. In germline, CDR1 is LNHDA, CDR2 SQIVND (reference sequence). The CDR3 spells CASSIGWQGPANVLTF. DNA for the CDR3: TGTGCCAGTAGTATCGGGTGGCAGGGCCCGGCCAACGTCCTGACTTTC.

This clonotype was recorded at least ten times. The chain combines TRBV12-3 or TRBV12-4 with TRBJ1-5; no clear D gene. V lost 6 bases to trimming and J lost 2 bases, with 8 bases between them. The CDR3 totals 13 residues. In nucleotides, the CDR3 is TGTGCCAGCAGACCGCAGGGCAATCAGCCCCAGCATTTT. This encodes CASRPQGNQPQHF.

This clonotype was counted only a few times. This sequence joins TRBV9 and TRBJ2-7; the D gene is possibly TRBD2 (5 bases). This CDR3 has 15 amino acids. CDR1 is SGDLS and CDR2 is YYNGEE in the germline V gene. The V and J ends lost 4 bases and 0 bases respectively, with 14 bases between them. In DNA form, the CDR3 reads TGTGCCAGCAGCCCCTTGGCGGGTTTCTCCTACGAGCAGTACTTC. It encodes CASSPLAGFSYEQYF.

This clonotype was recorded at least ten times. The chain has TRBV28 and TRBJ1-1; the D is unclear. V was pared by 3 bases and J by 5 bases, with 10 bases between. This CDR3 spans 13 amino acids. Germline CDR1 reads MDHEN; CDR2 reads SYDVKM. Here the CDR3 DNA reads TGTGCCAGCAGTTTGGGTGAGAATACTGAAGCTTTCTTT. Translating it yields CASSLGENTEAFF.

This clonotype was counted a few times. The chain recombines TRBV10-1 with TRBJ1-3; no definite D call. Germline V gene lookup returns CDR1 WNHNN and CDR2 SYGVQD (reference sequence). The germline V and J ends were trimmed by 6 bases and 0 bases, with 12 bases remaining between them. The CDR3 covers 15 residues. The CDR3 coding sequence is TGCGCCAGCAGCTCGGGAATAGGCTCTGGAAACACCATATATTTT. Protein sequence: CASSSGIGSGNTIYF.